These 24 T cell receptor beta chains were all obtained from the same sample, sequenced in a study of T cells in Graves' hyperthyroidism and ophthalmopathy. The CDR3 regions of TCR beta were amplified from RNA transcripts. HTBI primers were the set used in a first-round RT-PCR of the TCR CDR3. TCRdb reprocessed the multiplex PCR reads via MiXCR and lists one record per CDR3 protein. In the table there are 160,000 or so distinct CDR3 sequences, 8% to 9.5% of which are singletons. Material for sequencing was blood. These TCRs come from a woman younger than 35 with Graves' hyperthyroidism that later progressed to Graves' ophthalmopathy.

This clonotype has ten or more counts. The genes are TRBV6-1 and TRBJ1-5; D not certain. The CDR3 length is 15 residues. Trimming took off 9 bases at V and 1 base at J, with 16 bases between the two ends. Germline CDR1 is MNHNS and CDR2 is SASEGT. CDR3 in DNA: TGTGCCAGTCATCTTTCTGCAGCAAGCAATCAGCCCCAGCATTTT. It codes for CASHLSAASNQPQHF.

In its sample, this clonotype was seen many times. The chain recombines TRBV20-1 with TRBJ1-5; D not certain. The CDR3 length is 12 residues. Germline CDR1 and CDR2: DFQATT and SNEGSKA (reference sequence). Trimming pared 2 bases from V and 5 bases from J, leaving 7 bases between. DNA for the CDR3: TGCAGTGCTAGATTTCGGGATCAGCCCCAGCATTTT. Amino acid sequence: CSARFRDQPQHF.

This chain joins TRBV10-3 and TRBJ1-4, with a tentative D call TRBD1 (5 bases). The CDR3 length is 15 residues. Germline CDR1 is ENHRY and CDR2 is SYGVKD. Trimming took off 3 bases at V and 5 bases at J, with 13 bases between the two ends. The CDR3 DNA follows: TGTGCCATCAGTGAACCCGACAGAGCAAATGAAAAACTGTTTTTT. Translation: CAISEPDRANEKLFF.

This clonotype was found many times. CDR3 region: CSAPLRDKGFTDTQYF. In DNA, the CDR3 is TGCAGTGCCCCTCTCCGGGACAAGGGATTTACAGATACGCAGTATTTT. The rearrangement joins TRBV20-1 to TRBJ2-3; weak D call: TRBD1 (6 bases). Between the trimmed V and J ends, which lost 6 bases and 3 bases, there was a span of 22 bases. The CDR3 has 16 residues. Germline-derived CDR1 and CDR2 are DFQATT and SNEGSKA (reference sequence).

Worth noting for this clonotype: The germline gene is not matched at one end of the junction; a read error may be the cause. The chain carries TRBV5-1 and TRBJ2-1, with 8 positions matching TRBD1. Germline loops: CDR1 SGHRS, CDR2 YFSETQ. The CDR3 spans 16 residues. The CDR3 protein is CASSGQGAELYNEQLF. The CDR3 region has the DNA TGCGCCAGCAGCGGGCAGGGGGCGGAACTATACAATGAGCAGCTCTTC. The full variable domain, with the rest looked up from reference TRBV5-1 and TRBJ2-1, is KAGVTQTPRYLIKTRGQQVTLSCSPISGHRSVSWYQQTPGQGLQFLFEYFSETQRNKGNFPGRFSGRQFSNSRSEMNVSTLELGDSALYLCASSGQGAELYNEQLFGPGTRLTVL.

The table lists this clonotype with many counts. The gene calls are TRBV3-1 and TRBJ2-2; D may be TRBD2 (5 bases). V was clipped by 6 bases and J by 6 bases, with 17 bases between them. In germline, CDR1 is LGHDT, CDR2 YNNKEL (reference sequence). The CDR3 extends over 15 amino acids. In nucleotides, the CDR3 is TGTGCCAGCAGATCCGGCGGAGGAGTGGCCGGGGAGCTGTTTTTT. This codes for CASRSGGGVAGELFF.

There are a few counts of this clonotype. The chain employs TRBV12-3 or TRBV12-4 and TRBJ2-7; D may be TRBD2 (5 bases). The CDR3 sequence is 12 residues long. V was trimmed by 8 bases and J by 1 base, leaving 9 bases between them. The CDR3 is CASARTSYEQYF. Here the CDR3 DNA reads TGTGCCAGCGCCCGGACTTCCTACGAGCAGTACTTC.

The table lists this clonotype with many counts. This chain uses TRBV20-1 with TRBJ2-3, with 9 nucleotides matching TRBD1. V lost 0 bases, J lost 5 bases, and 9 bases stayed unmatched. The germline CDR1 and CDR2 sequences are DFQATT and SNEGSKA (reference sequence). The CDR3 has 16 residues. As DNA, the CDR3 is TGCAGTGCTAGAGATCTCCGGACAGGGGTTGTAGATACGCAGTATTTT. It encodes CSARDLRTGVVDTQYF.

This clonotype turned up a few times. The chain couples TRBV7-3 to TRBJ2-2; D not certain. The CDR3 is 14 residues long. Germline V lookup: CDR1 SGHTA, CDR2 FQGTGA. Between the trimmed V and J ends, which lost 2 bases and 1 base, there was a span of 5 bases. The CDR3 loop is CASSLSRNTGELFF. The CDR3 bases are TGTGCCAGCAGCTTATCCAGGAACACCGGGGAGCTGTTTTTT.

This clonotype has only one observation. Possible read error: a much larger clone is one base away. The DNA for the CDR3 is TGTGCCAGCAGCTTAGTAAGAGCAGATAAGCAGTATTTT. Its protein product is CASSLVRADKQYF. The chain combines TRBV7-9 with TRBJ2-3; D remains ambiguous. CDR1 is SEHNR and CDR2 is FQNEAQ in the germline V gene (reference sequence). The CDR3 covers 13 residues.

This clonotype showed up many times. The rearrangement uses TRBV10-3 and TRBJ2-5; D tentatively fits TRBD1 or TRBD2 (5 bases each). This CDR3 contains 13 residues. Per the germline V gene, CDR1 is ENHRY and CDR2 is SYGVKD. Trimming removed 3 bases from V and 7 bases from J, with 12 bases in between. CDR3 nucleotides: TGTGCCATCAGTGATCGGGACCCAGGGACCCAGTACTTC. Translated: CAISDRDPGTQYF.

This clonotype was observed many times. The chain links TRBV18 to TRBJ2-3, with D perhaps TRBD2 (5 bases). There are 14 residues in the CDR3. The ends were cut back, 3 bases at V and 4 bases at J, with 11 bases in the middle. Germline V lookup: CDR1 KGHSH, CDR2 LQKENI. The CDR3 here is CASSPLGSADTQYF. CDR3 DNA sequence: TGTGCCAGCTCACCCTTGGGGAGCGCAGATACGCAGTATTTT.

This clonotype has at least ten counts. This chain uses TRBV3-1 with TRBJ1-2, with D possibly matching TRBD1 (6 bases). Trimming stripped 5 bases from V and 2 bases from J, with 9 bases between. Germline-derived CDR1 and CDR2 are LGHDT and YNNKEL (reference sequence). The CDR3 has 13 residues. CDR3 residues: CASSTGPNYGYTF. The CDR3 coding sequence is TGTGCCAGCAGCACAGGGCCCAACTATGGCTACACCTTC.

This clonotype occurred many times. The J gene is TRBJ2-7, the V gene TRBV3-1, with no clear D. The CDR3 totals 11 residues. V lost 1 base, J lost 7 bases, and 5 bases lay in between. The germline V gene encodes CDR1 LGHDT and CDR2 YNNKEL (reference sequence). Here the CDR3 reads CASSQVGEQYF. The CDR3 DNA is TGTGCCAGCAGCCAAGTCGGTGAGCAGTACTTC.

This clonotype was recorded a few times. One base away lies a much larger clone, so this may be a sequencing read error. The chain carries TRBV30 and TRBJ1-2; 9 nucleotides match TRBD1. The CDR3 consists of 14 residues. CDR1 is GTSNPN and CDR2 is SVGIG in the germline V gene (reference sequence). V trimming: 3 bases; J trimming: 2 bases; junction bases outside the gene matches: 4. CDR3 nucleotides: TGTGCCTGGAGGGGGACAGGGCTAAACTATGGCTACACCTTC. This encodes CAWRGTGLNYGYTF.

This clonotype was counted only a few times. The J gene is TRBJ2-7, the V gene TRBV13; D unresolved. From germline, CDR1 is PRHDT and CDR2 FYEKMQ (reference sequence). V gave up 4 bases and J gave up 0 bases, with 10 bases separating them. The CDR3 extends over 14 amino acids. CDR3 sequence: CASSSRTSSYEQYF. DNA for the CDR3: TGTGCCAGCAGCTCCCGGACGAGCTCCTACGAGCAGTACTTC. The variable domain in full, with the rest retrieved from reference TRBV13 and TRBJ2-7, is AAGVIQSPRHLIKEKRETATLKCYPIPRHDTVYWYQQGPGQDPQFLISFYEKMQSDKGSIPDRFSAQQFSDYHSELNMSSLELGDSALYFCASSSRTSSYEQYFGPGTRLTVT.

This clonotype occurred many times. This chain uses TRBV6-1 with TRBJ2-3; D not resolved. The CDR3 extends over 14 amino acids. The germline CDR1 and CDR2 sequences are MNHNS and SASEGT. Trimming stripped 8 bases from V and 0 bases from J, with 12 bases between. The CDR3 here is CASRVSTSTDTQYF. In DNA, the CDR3 is TGTGCCAGCCGTGTTTCTACTAGCACAGATACGCAGTATTTT.

This clonotype was counted ten times or more. CDR3: CSARDRGSSTEAFF. The CDR3 DNA reads TGCAGTGCTAGGGATAGAGGGAGTTCCACTGAAGCTTTCTTT. J is TRBJ1-1 and V is TRBV20-1; D is unclear. This CDR3 region has 14 residues. Germline V CDR1 and CDR2: DFQATT, SNEGSKA (reference sequence). V dropped 3 bases and J dropped 4 bases, with 15 bases sitting between them.

This clonotype was seen repeatedly, ten times or more. The genes are TRBV24-1 and TRBJ2-1, with 12 bases that match TRBD2. The germline CDR1 and CDR2 sequences are KGHDR and SFDVKD. The CDR3 extends over 21 amino acids. Trimming at V came to 3 bases and at J to 2 bases, leaving 16 bases not matched to a gene. The CDR3 DNA reads as TGTGCCACCAGTGATGGAATCAAGGAGACTAGCGGGGGTACTACCTACAATGAGCAGTTCTTC. Its protein is CATSDGIKETSGGTTYNEQFF.

This clonotype was recorded a few times. J is TRBJ1-2 and V is TRBV20-1; possible D gene TRBD1, 5 bases. In germline, CDR1 is DFQATT, CDR2 SNEGSKA (reference sequence). V gave up 6 bases and J gave up 0 bases, with 23 bases separating them. There are 17 residues in the CDR3. CDR3 nucleotide sequence: TGCAGTGCGTACGGTAGAGGGACTCCGGAATCTAACTATGGCTACACCTTC. Translated: CSAYGRGTPESNYGYTF.

This clonotype was seen ten or more times. This chain uses TRBV20-1 with TRBJ2-1; D gene unclear. V lost 0 bases to trimming and J lost 1 base, with 7 bases between them. This CDR3 is 14 amino acids long. Germline lookup yields CDR1 DFQATT and CDR2 SNEGSKA (reference sequence). CDR3 coding DNA: TGCAGTGCTAGAGATCCTAGGTCCTACAATGAGCAGTTCTTC. Its translation: CSARDPRSYNEQFF.

In this sample, this clonotype turned up many times. This chain connects TRBV30 to TRBJ2-3, with 7 nucleotides matching TRBD2. The CDR3 has 16 residues. Looked up from germline, CDR1 is GTSNPN and CDR2 is SVGIG (reference sequence). V lost 0 bases and J lost 5; bases outside the gene matches: 11. DNA for the CDR3: TGTGCCTGGAGTGTACTCAAGCGGGGAGAAGAAGATACGCAGTATTTT. Protein product: CAWSVLKRGEEDTQYF.

At least ten counts were recorded for this clonotype. J is TRBJ2-1 and V is TRBV7-3, with a tentative D call TRBD1 (5 bases). CDR1 and CDR2 from the germline V gene are SGHTA and FQGTGA. V was pared by 2 bases and J by 0 bases, with 8 bases between. The CDR3 sequence is 15 residues long. The CDR3 loop reads CASSLGAGSYNEQFF. The CDR3 DNA sequence: TGTGCCAGCAGCTTAGGGGCCGGCTCCTACAATGAGCAGTTCTTC. Full variable domain (rest looked up from reference TRBV7-3 and TRBJ2-1): GAGVSQTPSNKVTEKGKYVELRCDPISGHTALYWYRQSLGQGPEFLIYFQGTGAADDSGLPNDRFFAVRPEGSVSTLKIQRTERGDSAVYLCASSLGAGSYNEQFFGPGTRLTVL.

This clonotype was picked up many times. The J gene is TRBJ1-2, the V gene TRBV5-6, with 8 bases aligning to TRBD1. The CDR3 covers 15 residues. The V gene's germline CDR1 is SGHDT and CDR2 YYEEEE. V lost 0 bases, J lost 8 bases, and 9 bases stayed unmatched. CDR3 nucleotides: TGTGCCAGCAGCTTGGTGTCCCGCAGGGGGCACGGCTACACCTTC. Translation: CASSLVSRRGHGYTF.